The 29 T cell receptor beta chains below were found in one sample sequenced in a study of T cell responses to AZD1222 COVID-19 vaccine. Assay used: immunoSEQ multiplex PCR; TCRdb lists only in-frame clones, some missing. The profile shows about 94,000 clones, approximately 88% of them singletons. Sequenced here: peripheral blood, sampled 28 days after the second AZD1222 dose. Receptors were obtained from an adult who received the AZD1222 COVID-19 vaccine.

The V and J genes are TRBV3-1 (or the pseudogene TRBV3-2) and TRBJ2-3, with D unresolved. CDR1 and CDR2 from the germline V gene are LGHDT and YNNKEL (reference sequence). V lost 1 base, J lost 6 bases, and 17 bases lay in between. This CDR3 has 16 amino acids. The CDR3 sequence: CASSQGVEYIGDTQYF. The DNA for the CDR3 is TGTGCCAGCAGCCAAGGAGTTGAGTACATTGGGGATACGCAGTATTTT.

The chain links TRBV4-1 to TRBJ2-3, with 7 bases fitting TRBD1. The J segment lost 3 bases and the V segment lost 5 bases, leaving 11 bases of the junction unmatched. The CDR3 spans 16 residues. Per the germline V gene, CDR1 is MGHRA and CDR2 is YSYEKL. CDR3 protein: CASSKNRGESTDTQYF. Written as DNA, the CDR3 is TGCGCCAGCAGCAAGAACAGGGGAGAAAGTACAGATACGCAGTATTTT.

The chain's CDR3 is CASSIDGNNYGYTF. CDR3 coding DNA: TGTGCCAGTAGTATAGATGGGAATAACTATGGCTACACCTTC. The chain uses TRBV19 and TRBJ1-2; D is unclear. Germline V CDR1 and CDR2: LNHDA, SQIVND (reference sequence). The CDR3 is made up of 14 amino acids. Trimming removed 0 bases from V and 1 base from J, with 6 bases in between. The full variable domain, completed using reference TRBV19 and TRBJ1-2, is DGGITQSPKYLFRKEGQNVTLSCEQNLNHDAMYWYRQDPGQGLRLIYYSQIVNDFQKGDIAEGYSVSREKKESFPLTVTSAQKNPTAFYLCASSIDGNNYGYTFGSGTRLTVV.

This chain uses TRBV9 with TRBJ2-1; D is tentatively TRBD1 or TRBD2 (5 bases each). This CDR3 contains 17 residues. Trimming took off 2 bases at V and 0 bases at J, with 15 bases between the two ends. CDR1 and CDR2 from the germline V gene are SGDLS and YYNGEE. The CDR3, as DNA: TGTGCCAGCAGCGTGGGGGATCTAACGAGCTCCTACAATGAGCAGTTCTTC. Translating gives CASSVGDLTSSYNEQFF.

This sequence joins TRBV21-1 and TRBJ1-6. TRBV21-1 is termed a pseudogene. There are 16 residues in the CDR3. CDR3 amino acids: CASMSLTSSYNSPLHF. The DNA of the CDR3 is TGTGCCAGCATGTCACTTACGAGCTCCTATAATTCACCCCTCCACTTT.

This chain joins TRBV29-1 and TRBJ2-3; a weak D match, TRBD2 (6 bases). The CDR3 sequence is 16 residues long. The V gene's germline CDR1 is SQVTM and CDR2 ANQGSEA. The V end was cut by 3 bases, the J end by 2 bases, with 18 bases between. CDR3 region: CSVEALSGISTDTQYF. As DNA, the CDR3 is TGCAGCGTTGAGGCACTTAGCGGAATTTCCACAGATACGCAGTATTTT.

The chain links TRBV6-6 to TRBJ2-6; the D is unclear. This CDR3 contains 14 residues. The V gene lost 7 bases and the J gene lost 0 bases, with 7 bases spanning the gap. Germline CDR1 is MNHNY and CDR2 is SVGAGI (reference sequence). CDR3 in DNA: TGTGCCAGCACCCTGTACTCTGGGGCCAACGTCCTGACTTTC. Translated: CASTLYSGANVLTF.

This rearrangement joins TRBV20-1 to TRBJ1-1; D is ambiguous. Germline assignment: CDR1 DFQATT and CDR2 SNEGSKA (reference sequence). V was cut by 3 bases and J by 3 bases, with 8 bases left in between. The CDR3 has 12 amino acids. The CDR3 loop reads CSASGDYTEAFF. The DNA for the CDR3 is TGCAGTGCTAGTGGGGATTACACTGAAGCTTTCTTT.

The chain couples TRBV5-4 to TRBJ2-5; a weak D match, TRBD2 (5 bases). CDR1 is SGHNT and CDR2 is YYREEE in the germline V gene (reference sequence). Deletions cut 1 base from V and 5 bases from J, with 9 bases between. The CDR3 covers 13 residues. CDR3 sequence (DNA): TGTGCCAGCAGCTTGCTAGCCCAGGAGACCCAGTACTTC. Translating it yields CASSLLAQETQYF.

The CDR3 DNA follows: TGTGCCAGCAGTAACTCCCTGGCCACCGGGGAGCTGTTTTTT. This translates into CASSNSLATGELFF. The V call is TRBV28, the J call TRBJ2-2; no definite D call. CDR1 and CDR2 from the germline V gene are MDHEN and SYDVKM. The CDR3 contains 14 residues. Trimming stripped 5 bases from V and 4 bases from J, with 11 bases between. Using reference TRBV28 and TRBJ2-2 for the parts outside the CDR3, the full variable domain is DVKVTQSSRYLVKRTGEKVFLECVQDMDHENMFWYRQDPGLGLRLIYFSYDVKMKEKGDIPEGYSVSREKKERFSLILESASTNQTSMYLCASSNSLATGELFFGEGSRLTVL.

The V gene is TRBV18, the J gene TRBJ2-5; possibly TRBD2 for D (5 bases). The germline CDR1 and CDR2 sequences are KGHSH and LQKENI. V was pared by 3 bases and J by 2 bases, with 7 bases between. The CDR3 loop spans 13 amino acids. The chain's CDR3 is CASSPGIQETQYF. CDR3 nucleotide sequence: TGTGCCAGCTCACCCGGGATACAAGAGACCCAGTACTTC. Full variable domain (rest looked up from reference TRBV18 and TRBJ2-5): NAGVMQNPRHLVRRRGQEARLRCSPMKGHSHVYWYRQLPEEGLKFMVYLQKENIIDESGMPKERFSAEFPKEGPSILRIQQVVRGDSAAYFCASSPGIQETQYFGPGTRLLVL.

This clone was counted a few times. The gene calls are TRBV7-2 and TRBJ2-7, with D unresolved. V was pared by 1 base and J by 2 bases, with 9 bases between. CDR1 and CDR2 (germline): SGHTA, FQGNSA. This CDR3 comprises 14 residues. The CDR3 sequence: CASSLVTIAYEQYF. In DNA form, the CDR3 reads TGTGCCAGCAGCTTAGTAACCATAGCCTACGAGCAGTACTTC.

The rearrangement links TRBV5-1 to TRBJ2-3; no firm D call. This CDR3 is 15 amino acids long. Trimming cost V 4 bases and J 4 bases, with 16 bases left between them. CDR1 and CDR2 from the germline V gene are SGHRS and YFSETQ. CDR3 bases: TGCGCCAGCAGCCCCGGGCCGGAAGGTTCAGATACGCAGTATTTT. Protein sequence: CASSPGPEGSDTQYF.

The CDR3 DNA reads TGTGCCAGCAGCTTTGCGGGGGCTGGCTACACCTTC. Translating gives CASSFAGAGYTF. The chain is built from TRBV5-6 and TRBJ1-2, with D perhaps TRBD1 (6 bases). This CDR3 spans 12 amino acids. The germline gives CDR1 SGHDT, CDR2 YYEEEE. V was pared by 2 bases and J by 7 bases, with 9 bases between. Combining the CDR3 with reference TRBV5-6 and TRBJ1-2 gives the whole variable domain DAGVTQSPTHLIKTRGQQVTLRCSPKSGHDTVSWYQQALGQGPQFIFQYYEEEERQRGNFPDRFSGHQFPNYSSELNVNALLLGDSALYLCASSFAGAGYTFGSGTRLTVV.

The J gene is TRBJ2-3, the V gene TRBV6-5; 9 bases align to TRBD1. The junction had 3 bases not matched to a gene; V was cut back by 0 bases and J by 2 bases. Germline CDR1 MNHEY, CDR2 SVGAGI. The CDR3 is made up of 16 amino acids. The CDR3, as DNA: TGTGCCAGCAGTTACTCTAAACAGGGGGCCACAGATACGCAGTATTTT. This sequence encodes CASSYSKQGATDTQYF.

Here the CDR3 reads CASSLDGIGPQHF. DNA of the CDR3: TGTGCCAGCAGCTTAGACGGTATTGGGCCCCAGCATTTT. The chain recombines TRBV7-2 with TRBJ1-5; D uncertain. Germline lookup yields CDR1 SGHTA and CDR2 FQGNSA. The CDR3 spans 13 residues. Trimming took off 1 base at V and 9 bases at J, with 10 bases between the two ends.

This rearrangement joins TRBV28 to TRBJ1-6; 8 positions agree with TRBD1. This CDR3 has 14 amino acids. Germline loops: CDR1 MDHEN, CDR2 SYDVKM. V shed 4 bases and J 10 bases; nucleotides not matched to a gene: 6. This CDR3 is CASSSTGDASPLHF. CDR3 coding DNA: TGTGCCAGCAGTTCGACAGGGGATGCATCACCCCTCCACTTT.

This chain connects TRBV9 to TRBJ1-1; D unresolved. CDR3 length: 14 amino acids. V gave up 0 bases and J gave up 1 base, with 7 bases separating them. The V gene's germline CDR1 is SGDLS and CDR2 YYNGEE. The CDR3 DNA follows: TGTGCCAGCAGCGTAGTCGGAGGGAACACTGAAGCTTTCTTT. This encodes CASSVVGGNTEAFF.

The gene calls are TRBV2 and TRBJ2-7; no definite D call. The CDR3 contains 10 residues. Looked up from germline, CDR1 is SNHLY and CDR2 is FYNNEI. The V and J ends lost 6 bases and 4 bases respectively, with 4 bases between them. CDR3 region: CASRQYEQYF. As DNA, the CDR3 is TGTGCCAGCAGGCAGTACGAGCAGTACTTC.

The rearrangement uses TRBV7-6 and TRBJ2-1; 12 bases fit TRBD2. In germline, CDR1 is SGHVS, CDR2 FNYEAQ. V was clipped by 5 bases and J by 7 bases; unmatched bases: 15. The CDR3 is made up of 18 amino acids. The CDR3 region is CASSPLAGGPSLRNEQFF. The CDR3 nucleotides read TGTGCCAGCAGCCCTCTAGCGGGAGGGCCCTCGCTTAGGAATGAGCAGTTCTTC.

The rearrangement links TRBV7-9 to TRBJ1-1; D is uncertain. The CDR3 loop spans 15 amino acids. In germline, CDR1 is SEHNR, CDR2 FQNEAQ (reference sequence). Between the trimmed V and J ends, which lost 1 base and 3 bases, there was a span of 12 bases. The CDR3 DNA reads as TGTGCCAGCAGCTTAGTTCTCGGAACCGACACTGAAGCTTTCTTT. Translating it yields CASSLVLGTDTEAFF.

This chain uses TRBV5-1 with TRBJ1-6, with TRBD1 identical over 9 bases. Germline assignment: CDR1 SGHRS and CDR2 YFSETQ. This CDR3 has 17 amino acids. The V segment lost 0 bases and the J segment 10 bases; nucleotides outside the gene matches: 11. The CDR3 reads CASSLAVGTGIGSPLHF. The CDR3 coding sequence is TGCGCCAGCAGCTTGGCCGTGGGGACAGGGATTGGATCACCCCTCCACTTT.

The chain employs TRBV28 and TRBJ1-4; 10 nucleotides agree with TRBD1. V trimming: 1 base; J trimming: 8 bases; junction bases outside the gene matches: 13. The CDR3 has 18 amino acids. Germline loops: CDR1 MDHEN, CDR2 SYDVKM. CDR3 coding DNA: TGTGCCAGCAGTTTATCCGGGACAGGGGCCGCACGTGGGGAAAAACTGTTTTTT. This sequence encodes CASSLSGTGAARGEKLFF.

The J gene is TRBJ2-5, the V gene TRBV5-1, with D tentatively TRBD1 (6 bases). V gave up 2 bases and J gave up 4 bases, with 18 bases separating them. CDR1 is SGHRS, CDR2 YFSETQ, per germline. CDR3 length equals 16 residues. CDR3 in DNA: TGCGCCAGCAGCTTACAGGGCACCGAGCTGGGAGAGACCCAGTACTTC. Amino acid sequence: CASSLQGTELGETQYF.

The chain recombines TRBV29-1 with TRBJ2-7; D possibly corresponds to TRBD1 (6 bases). Germline values: CDR1 SQVTM, CDR2 ANQGSEA. This CDR3 is 13 amino acids long. Trimming took off 3 bases at V and 9 bases at J, with 18 bases between the two ends. In DNA form, the CDR3 reads TGCAGCGTTGAGGCAGGGGTCCCCCGTGGGCAGTACTTC. It specifies CSVEAGVPRGQYF.

The rearrangement uses TRBV4-1 and TRBJ1-2; D possibly corresponds to TRBD1 (5 bases). Per germline, CDR1 MGHRA and CDR2 YSYEKL. Trimming stripped 1 base from V and 3 bases from J, with 12 bases between. This CDR3 comprises 15 residues. DNA for the CDR3: TGCGCCAGCAGCCAAGGGGTCAGGGCGGACTATGGCTACACCTTC. Encoded protein: CASSQGVRADYGYTF.

The V call is TRBV5-1, the J call TRBJ1-5; tentatively, D is TRBD1 (6 bases). Deletions cut 5 bases from V and 0 bases from J, with 12 bases between. CDR1 is SGHRS and CDR2 is YFSETQ in the germline V gene. The CDR3 is made up of 15 amino acids. CDR3: CASSPGTPSNQPQHF. In DNA form, the CDR3 reads TGCGCCAGCAGTCCCGGGACACCTAGCAATCAGCCCCAGCATTTT.

CDR3 nucleotide sequence: TGCAGTGCTAGTCTTGAGGCAAGCAATCAGCCCCAGCATTTT. As protein: CSASLEASNQPQHF. The V and J genes are TRBV20-1 and TRBJ1-5; D gene uncertain. The V gene's germline CDR1 is DFQATT and CDR2 SNEGSKA (reference sequence). V shed 3 bases and J shed 1 base, with 10 bases lying between them. This CDR3 contains 14 residues.

This chain connects TRBV9 to TRBJ1-3; D is unresolved. The germline CDR1 and CDR2 sequences are SGDLS and YYNGEE. The CDR3 is made up of 15 amino acids. Trimming removed 0 bases at V and 2 bases at J, with 9 bases between. The CDR3 here is CASSVGGKAGNTIYF. CDR3 DNA sequence: TGTGCCAGCAGCGTAGGAGGGAAGGCTGGAAACACCATATATTTT.